The rows below give T cell receptor beta chains drawn from one sample of a study of OX40 agonist ivuxolimab in advanced cancers. Data came from immunoSEQ multiplex PCR; TCRdb stores just in-frame clones and leaves some out. The sample holds some 72,000 clones; 84% are singletons and the top ten take roughly 0.48%. Sequenced material: CD4+ or CD8+ T cells sorted from blood, taken in a trial of the OX40 agonist ivuxolimab. The receptors were gathered from an adult with an advanced solid tumor such as melanoma, head and neck, liver or kidney cancer. CDR3s include the opening cysteine and the closing phenylalanine or tryptophan. Each record gives: D gene, V gene, J gene, clone size, CDR3 protein, CDR3 DNA. The D gene is left open where the match is weak. The size entry is marked missing in some rows and otherwise reads once, few, many or a size class.

>.|TRBV15|TRBJ1-5|.
CATSREIGGQPQHF
TGTGCCACCAGCAGAGAGATCGGCGGTCAGCCCCAGCATTTT
>.|TRBV5-5|TRBJ1-5|.
CASSSQTGIDQPQHF
TGTGCCAGCAGCTCCCAAACAGGGATAGATCAGCCCCAGCATTTT
>TRBD2|TRBV7-2|TRBJ2-5|.
CASSSPRTTSGGGETQYF
TGTGCCAGCAGCTCCCCTCGGACGACTAGCGGGGGGGGCGAGACCCAGTACTTC
>.|TRBV9|TRBJ2-5|.
CASSVVGGQRETQYF
TGTGCCAGCAGCGTAGTTGGGGGCCAGCGAGAGACCCAGTACTTC
>TRBD2|TRBV6-5|TRBJ2-7|.
CASSLGLAEAYEQYF
TGTGCCAGCAGTTTAGGACTAGCGGAGGCCTACGAGCAGTACTTC
>TRBD1|TRBV6-5|TRBJ2-7|.
CAKQGVKAYEQYF
TGTGCCAAGCAGGGGGTAAAGGCCTACGAGCAGTACTTC
>.|TRBV9|TRBJ1-5|.
CASSSRAVGGPQHF
TGTGCCAGCAGCTCCAGGGCCGTAGGCGGGCCCCAGCATTTT
>.|TRBV4-1|TRBJ1-1|.
CASSQFSRTNTEAFF
TGCGCCAGCAGCCAATTTTCCAGGACGAACACTGAAGCTTTCTTT
>.|TRBV10-3|TRBJ1-6|.
CAISGQGHNNSPLHF
TGTGCCATCAGTGGTCAGGGACACAATAATTCACCCCTCCACTTT
>.|TRBV4-1|TRBJ1-6|.
CASSQGGAASSYNSPLHF
TGCGCCAGCAGCCAAGGGGGGGCGGCCTCATCCTATAATTCACCCCTCCACTTT
>TRBD2|TRBV2|TRBJ2-7|.
CASSYGGRIYEQYF
TGTGCCAGCAGTTATGGCGGGAGGATCTACGAGCAGTACTTC
>.|TRBV10-3|TRBJ2-3|.
CAIADSTSTDTQYF
TGTGCCATCGCGGACAGCACTAGCACAGATACGCAGTATTTT
>.|TRBV5-1|TRBJ2-1|few
CASSFRAETYNEQFF
TGCGCCAGCAGCTTCAGAGCTGAGACCTACAATGAGCAGTTCTTC
>.|TRBV28|TRBJ1-1|.
CASSSGTEAFF
TGTGCCAGCAGCTCGGGCACTGAAGCTTTCTTT
>.|TRBV30|TRBJ2-5|.
CAWTRLPRGLRSETQYF
TGTGCCTGGACTCGCCTCCCACGGGGGCTTCGTTCGGAGACCCAGTACTTC
>.|TRBV7-3|TRBJ2-7|.
CASSNGPSDEQYF
TGTGCCAGCAGCAACGGCCCGTCGGACGAGCAGTACTTC
>.|TRBV11-3|TRBJ1-3|once
CASSLGGDTIYF
TGTGCCAGCAGCCTCGGGGGGGACACCATATATTTT
>TRBD2|TRBV27|TRBJ2-5|.
CASSLGTSFKGTQYF
TGTGCCAGCAGTCTCGGGACTAGCTTTAAAGGGACCCAGTACTTC
>.|TRBV6-5|TRBJ2-7|.
CASSYSKQQIYEQYF
TGTGCCAGCAGTTACTCGAAACAGCAAATCTACGAGCAGTACTTC
>.|TRBV7-5|TRBJ2-1|.
CARSPGKTGVYNEQFF
TGTGCCAGAAGCCCAGGAAAGACAGGGGTTTACAATGAGCAGTTCTTC
>TRBD1|TRBV30|TRBJ1-1|.
CAWSRGQGLAFF
TGTGCCTGGAGCCGCGGACAGGGGCTGGCTTTCTTT
>.|TRBV7-2|TRBJ1-2|.
CASSPSAMNYGYTF
TGTGCCAGCAGCCCCTCGGCCATGAACTATGGCTACACCTTC
>TRBD1|TRBV19|TRBJ2-7|.
CASGTGLDEQYF
TGTGCCAGTGGGACAGGGCTCGACGAGCAGTACTTC
>.|TRBV7-6|TRBJ2-3|.
CASSRGPSTDTQYF
TGTGCCAGCAGCCGAGGACCATCCACAGATACGCAGTATTTT
>.|TRBV2|TRBJ1-6|few
CASSGDPYGALHF
TGTGCCAGCAGTGGAGACCCGTACGGGGCCCTCCACTTT
>.|TRBV28|TRBJ2-7|.
CASSLGGADYEQYF
TGTGCCAGCAGTTTAGGAGGGGCGGACTACGAGCAGTACTTC
>.|TRBV9|TRBJ1-5|few
CASSVGPNSNQPQHF
TGTGCCAGCAGCGTAGGGCCTAATAGCAATCAGCCCCAGCATTTT
>.|TRBV10-3|TRBJ1-6|few
CAIRQGSNNSPLHF
TGTGCCATCAGGCAGGGTAGCAATAATTCACCCCTCCACTTT
>TRBD1|TRBV10-3|TRBJ1-3|.
CAISTGQVTGNTIYF
TGTGCCATCAGTACGGGACAGGTGACTGGAAACACCATATATTTT
>TRBD2|TRBV28|TRBJ2-1|.
CASSVASGGASYNEQFF
TGTGCCAGCAGTGTAGCTAGCGGGGGTGCTTCCTACAATGAGCAGTTCTTC
>.|TRBV25-1|TRBJ2-5|.
CASTSSRGGETQYF
TGTGCCAGCACTAGTTCCAGGGGAGGGGAGACCCAGTACTTC
>TRBD1|TRBV6-5|TRBJ1-2|.
CASSRQGAGYGYTF
TGTGCCAGCAGCCGACAGGGGGCAGGCTATGGCTACACCTTC
>TRBD1|TRBV30|TRBJ1-2|.
CAWSPGTGIGYTF
TGTGCCTGGAGTCCCGGGACAGGGATTGGCTACACCTTC
>.|TRBV28|TRBJ1-3|.
CASNGAGNTIYF
TGTGCCAGTAACGGGGCTGGAAACACCATATATTTT
>.|TRBV21-1|TRBJ2-1|.
CASSKPRTILYNEQFF
TGTGCCAGCAGCAAACCCCGGACTATTCTTTACAATGAGCAGTTCTTC
>.|TRBV11-2|TRBJ1-5|.
CASSFGEDQPQHF
TGTGCCAGCAGCTTTGGAGAGGATCAGCCCCAGCATTTT
>.|TRBV2|TRBJ1-5|.
CASIGKQGTTQPQHF
TGTGCCAGCATCGGAAAACAGGGTACTACCCAGCCCCAGCATTTT
>TRBD1|TRBV11-2|TRBJ2-5|.
CASSLRQGAAGTQYF
TGTGCCAGCAGCTTACGGCAGGGGGCCGCAGGGACCCAGTACTTC
>.|TRBV5-6|TRBJ2-5|few
CASSLAGVETQYF
TGTGCCAGCAGCTTGGCAGGGGTAGAGACCCAGTACTTC
>TRBD2|TRBV29-1|TRBJ2-7|few
CSVGGLAGAPEQYF
TGCAGCGTGGGGGGACTAGCGGGAGCTCCCGAGCAGTACTTC
>.|TRBV7-2|TRBJ1-2|once
CASSFTFDYGYTF
TGTGCCAGCAGCTTCACATTTGACTATGGCTACACCTTC
>TRBD2|TRBV5-6|TRBJ2-1|once
CASSLLAGGSEQFF
TGTGCCAGCAGCTTGCTAGCGGGAGGAAGTGAGCAGTTCTTC
>.|TRBV28|TRBJ2-7|.
CASSTTGKTYEQYF
TGTGCCAGCAGTACCACGGGGAAGACCTACGAGCAGTACTTC
>TRBD1|TRBV7-2|TRBJ2-1|.
CASSLAGQGWYNEQFF
TGTGCCAGCAGCCTCGCCGGACAGGGGTGGTACAATGAGCAGTTCTTC
>.|TRBV7-2|TRBJ2-5|.
CASSLAQIQETQYF
TGTGCCAGCAGCTTAGCCCAGATCCAAGAGACCCAGTACTTC
>TRBD2|TRBV9|TRBJ2-3|.
CASSVLGSGGRTDTQYF
TGTGCCAGCAGCGTATTAGGAAGCGGGGGGCGCACAGATACGCAGTATTTT
>.|TRBV4-3|TRBJ2-2|.
CASSHRGELFF
TGCGCCAGCAGCCATCGCGGGGAGCTGTTTTTT
>.|TRBV7-2|TRBJ2-6|.
CASSLKSGANVLTF
TGTGCCAGCAGCTTGAAATCTGGGGCCAACGTCCTGACTTTC
>.|TRBV5-1|TRBJ1-2|.
CASSLDWGFNYGYTF
TGCGCCAGCAGCTTGGACTGGGGGTTCAACTATGGCTACACCTTC
>.|TRBV7-2|TRBJ2-3|.
CASSRGGGGDTQYF
TGTGCCAGCAGCCGAGGGGGGGGCGGAGATACGCAGTATTTT
>.|TRBV7-2|TRBJ1-2|few
CASSLDWRDANYGYTF
TGTGCCAGCAGCTTAGACTGGCGGGATGCTAACTATGGCTACACCTTC
>.|TRBV5-4|TRBJ2-2|.
CASSRVGSRELFF
TGTGCCAGCAGCAGGGTAGGCTCCCGGGAGCTGTTTTTT
>.|TRBV7-2|TRBJ2-7|once
CASTPETFSYEQYF
TGTGCCAGCACCCCGGAAACTTTTTCCTACGAGCAGTACTTC
>.|TRBV18|TRBJ1-1|.
CASSEGPGNTEAFF
TGTGCCAGCTCAGAGGGGCCAGGGAACACTGAAGCTTTCTTT
>.|TRBV30|TRBJ1-3|.
CAWKRYSGNTIYF
TGTGCCTGGAAACGATACTCTGGAAACACCATATATTTT
>TRBD1|TRBV4-3|TRBJ1-3|.
CASSQEEGAKGNTIYF
TGCGCCAGCAGCCAAGAGGAGGGGGCGAAGGGAAACACCATATATTTT
>.|TRBV5-4|TRBJ1-2|.
CASSPAGTNYGYTF
TGTGCCAGCAGCCCCGCGGGAACGAATTACGGCTACACCTTC
>TRBD1|TRBV5-1|TRBJ1-1|.
CASSLGGQSEAFF
TGCGCCAGCAGCTTGGGGGGACAGTCTGAAGCTTTCTTT